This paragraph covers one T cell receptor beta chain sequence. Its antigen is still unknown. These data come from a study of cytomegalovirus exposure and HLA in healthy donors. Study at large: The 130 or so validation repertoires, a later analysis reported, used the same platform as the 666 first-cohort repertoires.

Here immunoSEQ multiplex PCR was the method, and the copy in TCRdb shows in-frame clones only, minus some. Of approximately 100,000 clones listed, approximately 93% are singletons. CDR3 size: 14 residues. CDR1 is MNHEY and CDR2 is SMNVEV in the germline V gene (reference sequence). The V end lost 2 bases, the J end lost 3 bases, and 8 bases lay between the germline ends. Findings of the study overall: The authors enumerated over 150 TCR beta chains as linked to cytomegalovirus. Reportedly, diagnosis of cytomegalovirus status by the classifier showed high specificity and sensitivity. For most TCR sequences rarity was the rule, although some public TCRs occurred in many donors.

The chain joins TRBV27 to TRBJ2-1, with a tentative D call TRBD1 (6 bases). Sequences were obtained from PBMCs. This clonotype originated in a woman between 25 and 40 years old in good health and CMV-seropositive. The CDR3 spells CASSLAQGYNEQFF. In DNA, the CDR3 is TGTGCCAGCAGTTTAGCACAGGGCTACAATGAGCAGTTCTTC.